This section outlines one T cell receptor (beta chain) sequence together with its context. The data originate from a study of cytomegalovirus exposure and HLA in healthy donors. PCR used 60 Vbeta primers and 13 Jbeta primers. Assay used: immunoSEQ multiplex PCR; TCRdb lists only in-frame clones, some missing. The sample has under 200,000 clones, 84% seen once. The specimen was PBMCs. This TCR came from a woman aged 50 to 65 in good health and CMV-seropositive.

CDR3 protein: CSAATKETQYF. The CDR3 DNA sequence: TGCAGTGCTGCAACAAAAGAGACCCAGTACTTC. The genes are TRBV20-1 and TRBJ2-5; D unresolved. CDR1 DFQATT and CDR2 SNEGSKA come from the germline V gene (reference sequence). The CDR3 spans 11 residues. V lost 5 bases, J lost 3 bases, and 7 bases lay in between.